The next 2 T cell receptor beta chains were all read from a single sample in a study of T cells in Graves' hyperthyroidism and ophthalmopathy. Regions amplified from RNA transcripts were the TCR beta CDR3 regions. First-round RT-PCR with HTBI primers amplified the TCR CDR3 region. TCRdb independently ran MiXCR on the multiplex PCR reads; one entry per CDR3 protein. The sample shows about 600,000 distinct CDR3 sequences, 14% of them seen only once. The sequencing input was blood. Receptor source: a young woman with Graves' ophthalmopathy.

Notes on this clonotype: Just one base apart from a much larger clone, this may be a read error. The V gene is TRBV6-2 or TRBV6-3, the J gene TRBJ1-1, with unresolved D. The CDR3 runs 13 residues. Germline V lookup: CDR1 MNHEY, CDR2 SVGEGT. The V and J ends lost 6 bases and 1 base respectively, with 9 bases between them. CDR3 residues: CASRQDGNTEAFF. The CDR3 DNA reads as TGTGCCAGCAGGCAGGACGGGAACACTGAAGCTTTCTTT.

This chain connects TRBV7-6 to TRBJ2-1, with 7 positions matching TRBD2. The CDR3 consists of 19 residues. Germline CDR1 and CDR2: SGHVS and FNYEAQ. The V segment lost 0 bases and the J segment 0 bases; nucleotides outside the gene matches: 11. The CDR3 reads CASSLAAPTSESSYNEQFF. Here the CDR3 DNA reads TGTGCCAGCAGCTTAGCGGCCCCCACTAGCGAGAGCTCCTACAATGAGCAGTTCTTC.